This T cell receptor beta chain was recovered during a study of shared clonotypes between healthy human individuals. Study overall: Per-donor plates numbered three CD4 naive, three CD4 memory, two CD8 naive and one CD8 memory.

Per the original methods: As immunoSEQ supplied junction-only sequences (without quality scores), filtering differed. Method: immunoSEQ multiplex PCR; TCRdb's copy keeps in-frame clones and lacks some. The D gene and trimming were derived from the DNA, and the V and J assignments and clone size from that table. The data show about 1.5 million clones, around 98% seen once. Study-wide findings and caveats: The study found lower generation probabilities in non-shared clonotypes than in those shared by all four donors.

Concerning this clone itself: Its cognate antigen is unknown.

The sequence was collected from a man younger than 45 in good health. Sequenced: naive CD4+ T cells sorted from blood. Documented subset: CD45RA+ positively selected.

The CDR3 is CASSLLRTGGNYGYTF. DNA of the CDR3: TGTGCCAGCAGCCTTCTTCGGACAGGGGGTAACTATGGCTACACCTTC. V is TRBV7-2 and J is TRBJ1-2, with TRBD1 matching 10 bases. V shed 5 bases, J shed 1 base, and the junction held 7 bases outside the gene matches. This CDR3 region has 16 residues. Germline V CDR1 and CDR2: SGHTA, FQGNSA.